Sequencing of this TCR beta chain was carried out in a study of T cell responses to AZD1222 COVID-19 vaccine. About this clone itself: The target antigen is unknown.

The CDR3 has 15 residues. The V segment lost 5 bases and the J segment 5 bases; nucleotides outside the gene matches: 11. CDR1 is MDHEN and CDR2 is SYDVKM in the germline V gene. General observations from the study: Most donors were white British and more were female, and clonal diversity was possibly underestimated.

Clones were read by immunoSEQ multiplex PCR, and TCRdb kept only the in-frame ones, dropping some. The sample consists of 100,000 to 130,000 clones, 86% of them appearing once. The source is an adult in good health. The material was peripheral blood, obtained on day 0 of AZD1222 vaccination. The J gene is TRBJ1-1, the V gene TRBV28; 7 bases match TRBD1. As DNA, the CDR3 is TGTGCCAGCAGTCCCGCCGACAGGGCTAAGACTGAAGCTTTCTTT. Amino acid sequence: CASSPADRAKTEAFF.